This T cell receptor beta chain comes out of a study of graft-versus-host responses after intestinal transplantation. Study-level findings and limits: Recipient marrow showed GvH clones, some seen first in ileum or blood.

Note on this clone: The antigen is not known.

The trim removed 0 bases at V and 5 bases at J, leaving 2 bases unmatched. The CDR3 totals 14 residues. Germline V gene lookup returns CDR1 SGHRS and CDR2 YFSETQ. Repertoires were generated with immunoSEQ multiplex PCR, while TCRdb's copy carries only in-frame clones and drops some. The sample has 90,000 to 120,000 clones, roughly 89% seen once. The receptor comes from a human donor who was the organ donor for an intestinal transplant. Specimen: unstimulated CD4+ T cells sorted from spleen or lymph node cells, collected before transplant. V usage is TRBV5-1 and J usage is TRBJ2-3; 8 bases align to TRBD2. CDR3 DNA: TGCGCCAGCAGCTTGGGGCTAGCGGGAGATACGCAGTATTTT. Protein sequence: CASSLGLAGDTQYF. Full variable domain (rest looked up from reference TRBV5-1 and TRBJ2-3): KAGVTQTPRYLIKTRGQQVTLSCSPISGHRSVSWYQQTPGQGLQFLFEYFSETQRNKGNFPGRFSGRQFSNSRSEMNVSTLELGDSALYLCASSLGLAGDTQYFGPGTRLTVL.